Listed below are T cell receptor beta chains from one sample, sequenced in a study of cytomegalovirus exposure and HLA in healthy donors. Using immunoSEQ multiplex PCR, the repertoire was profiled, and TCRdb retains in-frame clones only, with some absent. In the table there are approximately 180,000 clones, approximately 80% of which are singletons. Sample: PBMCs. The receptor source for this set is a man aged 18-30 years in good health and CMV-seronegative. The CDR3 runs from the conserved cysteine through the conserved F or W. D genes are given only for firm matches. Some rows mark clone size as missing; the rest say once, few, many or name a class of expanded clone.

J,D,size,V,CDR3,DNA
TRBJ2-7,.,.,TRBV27,CASSSHLREQYF,TGTGCCAGCAGTTCCCACCTAAGAGAGCAGTACTTC
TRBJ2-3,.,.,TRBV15,CATSRDSLAFTDTQYF,TGTGCCACCAGCAGAGATTCGCTAGCGTTCACAGATACGCAGTATTTT
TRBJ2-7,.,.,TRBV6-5,CASIPGTQVLYEQYF,TGTGCCAGCATACCAGGGACACAGGTTCTCTACGAGCAGTACTTC
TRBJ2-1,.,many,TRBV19,CASSTYSNEQFF,TGTGCCAGTAGTACATACAGCAATGAGCAGTTCTTC
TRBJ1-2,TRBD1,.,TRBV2,CASLWGQGDYGYTF,TGTGCCAGCCTGTGGGGACAGGGGGACTATGGCTACACCTTC
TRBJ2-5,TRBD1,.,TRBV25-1,CASSELGQGAGETQYF,TGTGCCAGCAGTGAATTGGGACAGGGGGCAGGAGAGACCCAGTACTTC
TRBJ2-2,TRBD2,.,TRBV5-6,CASSFTSGITGELFF,TGTGCCAGCAGCTTTACTAGCGGGATAACCGGGGAGCTGTTTTTT
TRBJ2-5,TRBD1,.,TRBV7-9,CASSPRDREETQYF,TGTGCCAGCAGCCCCCGGGACAGGGAAGAGACCCAGTACTTC
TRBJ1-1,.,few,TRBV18,CASSPPSKNTEAFF,TGTGCCAGCTCACCACCTTCAAAGAACACTGAAGCTTTCTTT
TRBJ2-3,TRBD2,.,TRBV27,CASSLSTGGPFSTDTQYF,TGTGCCAGCAGTTTATCTACGGGGGGGCCCTTTAGCACAGATACGCAGTATTTT
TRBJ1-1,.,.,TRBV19,CASSMAGATEAFF,TGTGCCAGTAGTATGGCAGGGGCAACTGAAGCTTTCTTT
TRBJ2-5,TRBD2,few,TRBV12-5,CASGFSGLAGETQYF,TGTGCTAGTGGTTTTTCGGGACTAGCGGGAGAGACCCAGTACTTC
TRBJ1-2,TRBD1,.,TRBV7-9,CASSSTGGRDSSGYTF,TGTGCCAGCAGCTCGACAGGGGGCCGAGATTCCTCTGGCTACACCTTC
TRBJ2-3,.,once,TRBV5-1,CASSSVQGRTDTQYF,TGCGCCAGCAGCTCGGTACAGGGAAGGACAGATACGCAGTATTTT